The present TCR beta chain was sequenced within a study of blood T cell repertoires in COVID-19 (TCRdb year 2020). A note on the overall study: Collaborator samples came from the United States, Italy and Spain and covered acute and convalescent phases of COVID-19. The prospective study material was composed of cDNA or gDNA derived from T cells, B-cell-depleted T cells, or PBMCs. The dataset comprised deeply sampled blood TCRbeta repertoires from subjects exposed to, actively infected with, or recovered from COVID-19. The repertoires were released in a freely available public database meant as a resource for research on the immune response to SARS-CoV-2. The samples were drawn from two sources: the first 160 participants of the ongoing ImmuneRACE study, and about 1,300 subjects contributed by 6 global collaborators. A de-identified subject ID, COVID-19 status, age in years and sex were almost always included in the sample metadata. Where available, HLA class I and class II types were taken from metadata supplied by the sample provider and were not determined by assay-based typing. Results and caveats for the whole study, not just this receptor: The quantity of clinical and demographic metadata differed by source and by participant and was supplied without curation.

This clone is a singleton in its sample. Its antigen is currently not known. The record has no base qualities; no much larger clone is one base away. One collaborating source in Seattle enrolled patients while the patients were actively infected and followed the patients over time throughout the course of disease. Whole blood was collected in K2EDTA tubes by collaborating institutions according to the institutions' own protocols. For TCRbeta analysis, collaborators shipped samples in one of three forms: frozen whole blood, isolated PBMCs, or DNA extracted from either of those sample types. TCRbeta CDR3 regions were amplified from genomic DNA using the immunoSEQ Assay, a bias-controlled multiplex PCR. From the authors' description of their analysis: The number of nucleated cells in each sample was estimated from the amplification of reference gene primers within the assay. To quantify the absolute abundance of each unique TCRbeta CDR3 rearrangement, sequence reads were collapsed and filtered. For each sample, productive Simpson clonality was calculated as the square root of Simpson's diversity index across productive rearrangements. The clones in this table, taken by TCRdb from immuneACCESS, are in-frame only. Not every clone is retained; where verified, under half of the shortfall comes from an unresolved V gene, and the cause of the rest is unknown. For V, J and clone size, that table is used; D and trimming come from the DNA. For this sample the table gives roughly 280,000 clones, of which roughly 86% were detected only once. Of the sample, 11% is held by the ten largest clones.

The TCR comes from a woman in her 30s with COVID-19, enrolled during active disease. Input material: peripheral blood.

The CDR3 is CSASNQAGELDEQFF. The nucleotides are TGCAGTGCTAGTAATCAGGCGGGAGAGCTGGATGAGCAGTTCTTC. This chain is built from TRBV20-1 and TRBJ2-1; the central 7 bases match TRBD2. The CDR1 and CDR2 encoded by the germline V gene (reference sequence) are DFQATT and SNEGSKA. The cysteine opens and the phenylalanine closes a CDR3 of 15 amino acids. Only the CDR3 DNA stays, 45 bases, in frame from base 1. V lost 3 bases and J lost 8 bases, and the count of bases not matched to a germline gene is 13.